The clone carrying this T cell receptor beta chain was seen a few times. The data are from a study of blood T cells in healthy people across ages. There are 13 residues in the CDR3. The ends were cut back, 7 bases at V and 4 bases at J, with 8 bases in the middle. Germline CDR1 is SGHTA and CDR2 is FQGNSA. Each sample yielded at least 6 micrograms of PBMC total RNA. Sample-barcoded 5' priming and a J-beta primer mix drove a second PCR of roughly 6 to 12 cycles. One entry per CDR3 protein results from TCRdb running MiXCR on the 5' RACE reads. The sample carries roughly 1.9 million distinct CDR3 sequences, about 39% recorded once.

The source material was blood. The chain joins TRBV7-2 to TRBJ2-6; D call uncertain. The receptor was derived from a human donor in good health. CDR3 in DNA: TGTGCCAGCATCCTCCCCGGGGCCAACGTCCTGACTTTC. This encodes CASILPGANVLTF.